This TCR beta chain was recorded in a study of OX40 agonist ivuxolimab in advanced cancers. In the study overall: The eligibility criteria allowed prior anti-PD-1, anti-PD-L1 or anti-CTLA-4 therapy, and roughly 39% had some.

This table comes from immunoSEQ multiplex PCR, and its TCRdb copy is limited to in-frame clones, with some not included. The sample includes 50,000 to 75,000 clones, about nine tenths seen only once; the top ten take approximately 1.8%. General observations from the study: CD4+ and CD8+ blood T cells expanded clonally by week 6 at 0.1 to 3.0 mg/kg.

In the case of this clone: The antigen is unknown.

This CDR3 has 13 amino acids. Trimming left V 3 bases short and J 2 bases short, with 8 bases between. The germline V gene has CDR1 MDHEN and CDR2 SYDVKM. The chain joins TRBV28 to TRBJ2-7; D is uncertain. Sequences were derived from CD4+ or CD8+ T cells sorted from blood, sampled in a trial of the OX40 agonist ivuxolimab. This sequence was found in an adult with an advanced solid tumor such as melanoma, head and neck, liver or kidney cancer. The chain's CDR3 is CASSFHVTYEQYF. Here the CDR3 DNA reads TGTGCCAGCAGTTTCCACGTCACCTACGAGCAGTACTTC.